These 32 T cell receptor beta chains were sequenced from one sample in a study of control samples from healthy donors and cancer patients. Libraries were prepared by immunoSEQ multiplex PCR; TCRdb keeps only in-frame clonotypes and omits some of them. This table has 400,000 to 500,000 clones, 80% to 95% appearing once. Specimen: PBMCs. Receptors were obtained from a man aged 35 to 55 with head and neck cancer.

The chain uses TRBV18 and TRBJ1-2; 9 nucleotides match TRBD1. Germline V gene lookup returns CDR1 KGHSH and CDR2 LQKENI. Trimming removed 2 bases from V and 5 bases from J; junction bases left unmatched: 27. The CDR3 covers 22 residues. The CDR3 DNA is TGTGCCAGCTCACCATCAGGTTATGGTCCGGGGACAGGGAGCAGTTTGAAGTATGGCTACACCTTC. Its translation: CASSPSGYGPGTGSSLKYGYTF. The full variable domain, completed using reference TRBV18 and TRBJ1-2, is NAGVMQNPRHLVRRRGQEARLRCSPMKGHSHVYWYRQLPEEGLKFMVYLQKENIIDESGMPKERFSAEFPKEGPSILRIQQVVRGDSAAYFCASSPSGYGPGTGSSLKYGYTFGSGTRLTVV.

The chain carries TRBV5-1 and TRBJ2-5, with D possibly being TRBD2 (6 bases). Trimming pared 3 bases from V and 0 bases from J, leaving 12 bases between. Germline values: CDR1 SGHRS, CDR2 YFSETQ. This CDR3 region has 15 residues. The CDR3: CASSSQAGYQETQYF. CDR3 in DNA: TGCGCCAGCAGCTCTCAAGCGGGCTACCAAGAGACCCAGTACTTC.

The V call is TRBV5-1, the J call TRBJ2-2; D tentatively fits TRBD1 or TRBD2 (6 bases each). CDR1 is SGHRS, CDR2 YFSETQ, per germline. The CDR3 is 14 residues long. Trimming shortened V by 6 bases and J by 5 bases, and 14 bases separated the two germline ends. In DNA form, the CDR3 reads TGCGCCAGCAAGGGGGGCATTGGGACCGGGGAGCTGTTTTTT. Translating it yields CASKGGIGTGELFF.

The V and J genes are TRBV28 and TRBJ1-5; 8 nucleotides line up with TRBD1. J lost 0 bases, V lost 8 bases, and 12 bases had no gene match. The germline V gene encodes CDR1 MDHEN and CDR2 SYDVKM. This CDR3 contains 17 residues. This chain's CDR3 is CASLSPGQDYSNQPQHF. In DNA form, the CDR3 reads TGTGCCAGCCTTTCTCCGGGACAGGATTATAGCAATCAGCCCCAGCATTTT. The complete variable domain, with remaining parts taken from reference TRBV28 and TRBJ1-5, reads DVKVTQSSRYLVKRTGEKVFLECVQDMDHENMFWYRQDPGLGLRLIYFSYDVKMKEKGDIPEGYSVSREKKERFSLILESASTNQTSMYLCASLSPGQDYSNQPQHFGDGTRLSIL.

The V gene is TRBV2, the J gene TRBJ1-2, with a possible D match to TRBD1 (5 bases). V shed 3 bases and J shed 1 base, with 12 bases lying between them. The CDR3 consists of 15 residues. Germline V gives CDR1 SNHLY, CDR2 FYNNEI. CDR3 coding DNA: TGTGCCAGCAGTGAGAGGGGCCACTATAACTATGGCTACACCTTC. As protein: CASSERGHYNYGYTF.

The chain uses TRBV7-9 and TRBJ2-1; D gene uncertain. Trimming stripped 0 bases from V and 3 bases from J, with 9 bases between. Germline-derived CDR1 and CDR2 are SEHNR and FQNEAQ (reference sequence). The CDR3 length is 15 residues. CDR3 amino acids: CASSLAGFFYNEQFF. DNA for the CDR3: TGTGCCAGCAGCTTAGCGGGATTCTTCTACAATGAGCAGTTCTTC.

This chain links TRBV5-1 with TRBJ2-7, with TRBD2 as a possible D gene (5 bases). Germline CDR1 reads SGHRS; CDR2 reads YFSETQ. This CDR3 comprises 14 residues. Deletions cut 2 bases from V and 2 bases from J, with 11 bases between. CDR3 sequence (DNA): TGCGCCAGCAGCTTTCAACCCGGGACCTACGAGCAGTACTTC. This codes for CASSFQPGTYEQYF.

This clone was detected once. Within the sample, other DNA sequences also encode this same CDR3. The chain recombines TRBV18 with TRBJ2-3; D gene unclear. The CDR3 has 14 amino acids. Trimming shortened V by 0 bases and J by 3 bases, and 7 bases separated the two germline ends. Germline CDR1 and CDR2: KGHSH and LQKENI. This chain's CDR3 is CASSPPLGTDTQYF. For the CDR3, the DNA is TGTGCCAGCTCACCACCATTAGGGACAGATACGCAGTATTTT. Using reference TRBV18 and TRBJ2-3 for the parts outside the CDR3, the full variable domain is NAGVMQNPRHLVRRRGQEARLRCSPMKGHSHVYWYRQLPEEGLKFMVYLQKENIIDESGMPKERFSAEFPKEGPSILRIQQVVRGDSAAYFCASSPPLGTDTQYFGPGTRLTVL.

J is TRBJ1-2 and V is TRBV27; 7 nucleotides agree with TRBD1. The germline V gene encodes CDR1 MNHEY and CDR2 SMNVEV (reference sequence). V lost 4 bases and J lost 7; bases outside the gene matches: 3. The CDR3 extends over 12 amino acids. CDR3 residues: CASSSRGLGYTF. The CDR3 DNA follows: TGTGCCAGCAGTTCAAGGGGGCTTGGCTACACCTTC.

V usage is TRBV9 and J usage is TRBJ1-3, with D possibly TRBD1 on 6 matching bases. Germline lookup yields CDR1 SGDLS and CDR2 YYNGEE. The CDR3 has 13 residues. The V and J ends lost 5 bases and 4 bases respectively, with 10 bases between them. CDR3 protein: CASSTGLGNTIYF. The CDR3 region has the DNA TGTGCCAGCAGTACAGGGTTAGGAAACACCATATATTTT.

The rearrangement joins TRBV18 to TRBJ2-1; 8 bases are shared with TRBD1. The ends lost 2 bases at V and 3 bases at J; junction bases unmatched: 6. CDR3 length: 16 residues. CDR1 KGHSH and CDR2 LQKENI come from the germline V gene. The CDR3 loop reads CASSPVNRGFYNEQFF. The CDR3 DNA sequence: TGTGCCAGCTCACCAGTGAACAGGGGGTTCTACAATGAGCAGTTCTTC.

As DNA, the CDR3 is TGTGCCAGCATCTCCGGGACTAGCGGGAGGAATGAGCAGTTCTTC. The encoded protein is CASISGTSGRNEQFF. The chain carries TRBV28 and TRBJ2-1; 15 bases match TRBD2. After removal of 7 bases from V and 7 bases from J, the junction contained 5 bases not matched to a gene. There are 15 residues in the CDR3. Germline V gene lookup returns CDR1 MDHEN and CDR2 SYDVKM.

The chain carries TRBV12-3 or TRBV12-4 and TRBJ2-7; 7 positions agree with TRBD2. J was trimmed by 6 bases and V by 2 bases; bases with no gene match: 4. The CDR3 covers 13 residues. CDR3 sequence reads: CASSLFTGGEQYF. The CDR3 DNA reads TGTGCCAGCAGTTTATTCACGGGGGGCGAGCAGTACTTC.

This sequence joins TRBV6-5 and TRBJ2-1; maybe TRBD2 (6 bases). Germline-derived CDR1 and CDR2 are MNHEY and SVGAGI. Trimming took 7 bases from V and 8 from J, leaving 18 bases between them. CDR3 length equals 14 residues. CDR3 residues: CASTPGTLAYEQFF. CDR3 nucleotide sequence: TGTGCCAGCACTCCCGGGACTCTAGCCTATGAGCAGTTCTTC.

The chain carries TRBV28 and TRBJ1-6; no firm D call. The germline V gene has CDR1 MDHEN and CDR2 SYDVKM. The CDR3 is made up of 12 amino acids. Trimming took off 6 bases at V and 9 bases at J, with 9 bases between the two ends. Written as DNA, the CDR3 is TGTGCCAGCAGCCTTCAAGGTTCACCCCTCCACTTT. It translates to CASSLQGSPLHF.

V is TRBV28 and J is TRBJ2-7, with D possibly TRBD2 on 5 matching bases. V lost 3 bases to trimming and J lost 0 bases, with 12 bases between them. Per the germline V gene, CDR1 is MDHEN and CDR2 is SYDVKM. CDR3 length: 15 residues. DNA of the CDR3: TGTGCCAGCAGTTTGGGCGGGCAGAGCTCCTACGAGCAGTACTTC. This translates into CASSLGGQSSYEQYF.

CDR3 region: CASSYGNYNEQFF. The CDR3 coding sequence is TGCGCCAGCAGCTACGGGAATTACAATGAGCAGTTCTTC. The chain recombines TRBV5-1 with TRBJ2-1, with D possibly TRBD2 on 5 matching bases. V dropped 3 bases and J dropped 4 bases, with 8 bases sitting between them. There are 13 residues in the CDR3. CDR1 and CDR2 from the germline V gene are SGHRS and YFSETQ.

V gene TRBV7-9 combines with J gene TRBJ2-7; 7 positions agree with TRBD2. CDR1 and CDR2 (germline): SEHNR, FQNEAQ (reference sequence). The CDR3 has 15 residues. V shed 7 bases and J 3 bases; nucleotides not matched to a gene: 12. CDR3 region: CASTDIKVAGYEQYF. CDR3 DNA sequence: TGTGCCAGCACCGATATAAAAGTAGCGGGCTACGAGCAGTACTTC.

With respect to this clone: This same CDR3 is encoded by further DNA sequences in the sample. This chain uses TRBV5-1 with TRBJ1-1; D may be TRBD1 (6 bases). Germline assignment: CDR1 SGHRS and CDR2 YFSETQ. The CDR3 sequence is 13 residues long. Trimming removed 1 base at V and 5 bases at J, with 9 bases between. CDR3 sequence (DNA): TGCGCCAGCAGCTTGACAGGGTTGACTGAAGCTTTCTTT. This gives the protein CASSLTGLTEAFF.

The chain carries TRBV24-1 and TRBJ1-1; TRBD1 is a possible D gene (6 bases). Germline lookup yields CDR1 KGHDR and CDR2 SFDVKD. V lost 6 bases and J lost 7, with 8 bases in between. This CDR3 has 11 residues. For the CDR3, the DNA is TGTGCCACCAGTAGGGGGGGTGAAGCTTTCTTT. Translating gives CATSRGGEAFF.

The rearrangement links TRBV29-1 to TRBJ1-1, with a tentative D call TRBD1 (6 bases). Deletions cut 3 bases from V and 4 bases from J, with 12 bases between. CDR1 and CDR2 (germline): SQVTM, ANQGSEA. The CDR3 contains 13 residues. The CDR3 DNA reads as TGCAGCGTTGACGGGGGCCGATTCACTGAAGCTTTCTTT. It is translated as CSVDGGRFTEAFF.

The rearrangement joins TRBV12-5 to TRBJ1-1, with D tentatively TRBD1 (6 bases). The length of the CDR3 is 13 residues. Trimming pared 6 bases from V and 4 bases from J, leaving 12 bases between. The V gene's germline CDR1 is LGHNT and CDR2 FRNRAP. CDR3 nucleotide sequence: TGTGCTAGTGGGGGCTCAGGGGTCACTGAAGCTTTCTTT. It translates to CASGGSGVTEAFF. Complete variable domain (other parts from reference TRBV12-5 and TRBJ1-1): DARVTQTPRHKVTEMGQEVTMRCQPILGHNTVFWYRQTMMQGLELLAYFRNRAPLDDSGMPKDRFSAEMPDATLATLKIQPSEPRDSAVYFCASGGSGVTEAFFGQGTRLTVV.

The chain carries TRBV2 and TRBJ1-2; no definite D call. This CDR3 has 8 residues. V was cut by 11 bases and J by 7 bases, with 5 bases left in between. The germline CDR1 and CDR2 sequences are SNHLY and FYNNEI. CDR3 in DNA: TGTGCCTCCGTTGGCTACACCTTC. Translated, it gives CASVGYTF. Full variable domain (remainder filled in from reference TRBV2 and TRBJ1-2): EPEVTQTPSHQVTQMGQEVILRCVPISNHLYFYWYRQILGQKVEFLVSFYNNEISEKSEIFDDQFSVERPDGSNFTLKIRSTKLEDSAMYFCASVGYTFGSGTRLTVV.

This chain joins TRBV5-6 and TRBJ1-4; the D gene is possibly TRBD1 (5 bases). The ends were cut back, 1 base at V and 7 bases at J, with 26 bases in the middle. Germline V CDR1 and CDR2: SGHDT, YYEEEE. This CDR3 comprises 19 residues. The CDR3 DNA sequence: TGTGCCAGCAGCTTGCGGCCAGGGAACCCTGGTGCAGGAGGTGAAAAACTGTTTTTT. It specifies CASSLRPGNPGAGGEKLFF.

The chain has TRBV10-1 and TRBJ2-3; D is uncertain. The CDR3 totals 16 residues. The germline V gene encodes CDR1 WNHNN and CDR2 SYGVQD (reference sequence). V shed 0 bases and J shed 0 bases, with 10 bases lying between them. The CDR3 nucleotides read TGCGCCAGCAGTGAGTCAGGTCGAACCAGCACAGATACGCAGTATTTT. It translates to CASSESGRTSTDTQYF.

V gene TRBV24-1 combines with J gene TRBJ2-3; TRBD2 agrees at 7 bases. J gave up 0 bases and V 4 bases, and 3 bases lay outside the gene matches. Germline V gene lookup returns CDR1 KGHDR and CDR2 SFDVKD. The CDR3 sequence is 15 residues long. The CDR3 DNA is TGTGCCACCAGTGACCCGCGGGAGAGCACAGATACGCAGTATTTT. The encoded protein is CATSDPRESTDTQYF.

The rearrangement links TRBV3-1 (or the pseudogene TRBV3-2) to TRBJ2-7; 10 positions agree with TRBD2. After removal of 6 bases from V and 4 bases from J, the junction contained 9 bases not matched to a gene. The germline gives CDR1 LGHDT, CDR2 YNNKEL (reference sequence). The CDR3 is made up of 15 amino acids. The CDR3 bases are TGTGCCAGCAGACATAGCGGGGGGAATTCTTACGAGCAGTACTTC. Its translation is CASRHSGGNSYEQYF.

This chain uses TRBV28 with TRBJ2-7; D call uncertain. CDR1 is MDHEN, CDR2 SYDVKM, per germline. CDR3 length: 10 amino acids. Trimming removed 6 bases from V and 7 bases from J, with 7 bases in between. DNA for the CDR3: TGTGCCAGCAGCGCCCGGGAGCAGTACTTC. It is translated as CASSAREQYF.

This clone was seen once. The V gene is TRBV28, the J gene TRBJ2-5, with TRBD1 matching over 7 bases. Germline CDR1 reads MDHEN; CDR2 reads SYDVKM. V dropped 5 bases and J dropped 1; count of bases not matched to a gene: 7. This CDR3 region has 15 residues. Here the CDR3 reads CASSEAGTAQETQYF. In DNA, the CDR3 is TGTGCCAGCAGTGAAGCCGGGACAGCCCAAGAGACCCAGTACTTC.

The gene calls are TRBV19 and TRBJ1-5; no definite D call. Germline V lookup: CDR1 LNHDA, CDR2 SQIVND (reference sequence). The ends were cut back, 4 bases at V and 0 bases at J, with 10 bases in the middle. The CDR3 is made up of 15 amino acids. The CDR3 nucleotides read TGTGCCAGTAGTAGGGAGACAAATAGCAATCAGCCCCAGCATTTT. It translates to CASSRETNSNQPQHF.

This chain connects TRBV18 to TRBJ1-5; TRBD1 might be the D (6 bases). This CDR3 is built from 13 residues. The germline V gene encodes CDR1 KGHSH and CDR2 LQKENI. V lost 1 base and J 7 bases, leaving 8 bases between the germline ends. This chain's CDR3 is CASSPLGGQPQHF. CDR3 nucleotide sequence: TGTGCCAGCTCACCACTTGGGGGCCAGCCCCAGCATTTT.

This clone was observed a few times. This sequence joins TRBV7-2 and TRBJ2-7; 9 bases are shared with TRBD2. V trimming: 6 bases; J trimming: 5 bases; junction bases outside the gene matches: 11. The CDR3 has 15 amino acids. CDR1 is SGHTA and CDR2 is FQGNSA in the germline V gene. CDR3 nucleotide sequence: TGTGCCAGCAGGAGAGTGGCGGGAGGGCCTCACGAGCAGTACTTC. This codes for CASRRVAGGPHEQYF. The whole variable domain, filled in from reference TRBV7-2 and TRBJ2-7, reads GAGVSQSPSNKVTEKGKDVELRCDPISGHTALYWYRQSLGQGLEFLIYFQGNSAPDKSGLPSDRFSAERTGGSVSTLTIQRTQQEDSAVYLCASRRVAGGPHEQYFGPGTRLTVT.